Below, 23 T cell receptor beta chains from the same sample are listed, as sequenced in a study of cytomegalovirus exposure and HLA in healthy donors. Generated by immunoSEQ multiplex PCR, the TCRdb table keeps only in-frame clones and is missing some. The sample includes about 240,000 clones, more than 75% of them seen just once. Source material: PBMCs. The receptor set was obtained from a young woman in good health and CMV-seropositive.

The V gene is TRBV2, the J gene TRBJ2-6; TRBD1 matches 8 bases. The CDR3 has 15 residues. With 5 bases clipped from V and 1 base from J, the junction kept 1 base outside the gene matches. CDR1 is SNHLY and CDR2 is FYNNEI in the germline V gene. The CDR3 here is CASSYRGSGANVLTF. The CDR3 DNA sequence: TGTGCCAGCAGTTACAGGGGGTCTGGGGCCAACGTCCTGACTTTC.

The V gene is TRBV28, the J gene TRBJ2-3; 8 nucleotides agree with TRBD2. CDR3 length equals 15 residues. Germline-derived CDR1 and CDR2 are MDHEN and SYDVKM. The J segment lost 5 bases and the V segment lost 5 bases, leaving 9 bases of the junction unmatched. The CDR3 loop is CASSTPSSGQDTQYF. CDR3 bases: TGTGCCAGCAGTACCCCGTCTAGCGGGCAAGATACGCAGTATTTT.

The chain couples TRBV19 to TRBJ1-5, with D unresolved. Trimming shortened V by 7 bases and J by 6 bases, and 16 bases separated the two germline ends. The germline V gene encodes CDR1 LNHDA and CDR2 SQIVND (reference sequence). This CDR3 contains 14 residues. CDR3 in amino acids: CASTPASFTQPQHF. The CDR3 nucleotides are TGTGCCAGTACCCCCGCTAGCTTCACTCAGCCCCAGCATTTT.

V gene TRBV11-3 combines with J gene TRBJ1-1; TRBD1 aligns across 8 bases. This CDR3 spans 14 amino acids. In germline, CDR1 is SGHNT, CDR2 YENEEA. Trimming took 4 bases from V and 2 from J; bases not matched to a gene: 3. The DNA of the CDR3 is TGTGCCAGCAGCTCGGGACAGGTAAACACTGAAGCTTTCTTT. It yields the protein CASSSGQVNTEAFF.

V usage is TRBV28 and J usage is TRBJ1-2; 9 bases are a match to TRBD1. The V segment lost 5 bases and the J segment 6 bases; nucleotides outside the gene matches: 7. CDR1 is MDHEN, CDR2 SYDVKM, per germline. The CDR3 is 14 amino acids. The CDR3 protein is CASSPHRDRDGYTF. CDR3 sequence (DNA): TGTGCCAGCAGTCCGCACCGGGACAGGGATGGCTACACCTTC.

The chain uses TRBV27 and TRBJ2-7; 7 nucleotides match TRBD2. Unmatched junction bases numbered 12, after V lost 8 bases and J lost 5 bases. CDR1 MNHEY and CDR2 SMNVEV come from the germline V gene (reference sequence). The CDR3 is made up of 14 amino acids. The CDR3, as DNA: TGTGCCAGCGGCTATGGACTAGTTGGGCACGAGCAGTACTTC. This codes for CASGYGLVGHEQYF.

The chain employs TRBV7-8 and TRBJ2-2; maybe TRBD1 (6 bases). Trimming took 3 bases from V and 7 from J, leaving 12 bases between them. The germline V gene encodes CDR1 SGHVS and CDR2 FQNEAQ. The CDR3 sequence is 14 residues long. The CDR3 here is CASSFYGGGGELFF. The CDR3 DNA reads TGTGCCAGCAGCTTCTATGGGGGCGGCGGGGAGCTGTTTTTT.

This clone was seen at least ten times. The chain carries TRBV6-5 and TRBJ1-2; D uncertain. Germline lookup yields CDR1 MNHEY and CDR2 SVGAGI. V was pared by 4 bases and J by 5 bases, with 8 bases between. This CDR3 comprises 12 residues. CDR3 amino acids: CASSSSRYGYTF. In DNA form, the CDR3 reads TGTGCCAGCAGTTCTTCCCGGTATGGCTACACCTTC.

The V gene is TRBV2, the J gene TRBJ2-3, with TRBD1 as a possible D gene (7 bases). The germline CDR1 and CDR2 sequences are SNHLY and FYNNEI. This CDR3 is built from 14 residues. The V end lost 3 bases, the J end lost 3 bases, and 10 bases lay between the germline ends. The CDR3 region is CASSDQGGTDTQYF. Here the CDR3 DNA reads TGTGCCAGCAGTGATCAGGGGGGAACAGATACGCAGTATTTT.

The chain joins TRBV11-3 to TRBJ1-1; a possible D gene is TRBD1 (6 bases). The V and J ends lost 3 bases and 7 bases respectively, with 12 bases between them. The CDR3 consists of 13 residues. CDR1 is SGHNT and CDR2 is YENEEA in the germline V gene. The CDR3 bases are TGTGCCAGCAGCTTCGACAGGCACAATGAAGCTTTCTTT. Translation: CASSFDRHNEAFF.

This clone was counted once. In DNA, the CDR3 is TGTGCCAGCGGTCCCAGTGAGCAGTTCTTC. This encodes CASGPSEQFF. The chain uses TRBV27 and TRBJ2-1; no clear D gene. This CDR3 comprises 10 residues. Looked up from germline, CDR1 is MNHEY and CDR2 is SMNVEV (reference sequence). V dropped 8 bases and J dropped 9 bases, with 8 bases sitting between them.

The V and J genes are TRBV4-1 and TRBJ2-1; no reliable D call. This CDR3 is 11 amino acids long. Germline V gene lookup returns CDR1 MGHRA and CDR2 YSYEKL. The germline V and J ends were trimmed by 1 base and 15 bases, with 10 bases remaining between them. CDR3 in amino acids: CASSQGVTWFF. CDR3 coding DNA: TGCGCCAGCAGCCAAGGGGTGACATGGTTCTTC.

The CDR3 DNA follows: TGTGCCAGCAGTGAACGGGTCTTCCTCTTGGACGAGCAGTACTTC. Amino acids: CASSERVFLLDEQYF. The V call is TRBV6-1, the J call TRBJ2-7; D remains ambiguous. Germline loops: CDR1 MNHNS, CDR2 SASEGT. The CDR3 is made up of 15 amino acids. The V end was cut by 2 bases, the J end by 5 bases, with 16 bases between.

This clone was picked up one time. The chain employs TRBV5-4 and TRBJ1-2, with 10 bases identical to TRBD1. The V gene end was trimmed by 4 bases and the J gene end by 3 bases; junction bases not matched to a gene: 6. Germline V gene lookup returns CDR1 SGHNT and CDR2 YYREEE (reference sequence). There are 15 residues in the CDR3. In DNA form, the CDR3 reads TGTGCCAGCAGCCCCGGGACAGGGGTTCACTATGGCTACACCTTC. Its translation is CASSPGTGVHYGYTF. The whole variable domain, remainder taken from reference TRBV5-4 and TRBJ1-2, is ETGVTQSPTHLIKTRGQQVTLRCSSQSGHNTVSWYQQALGQGPQFIFQYYREEENGRGNFPPRFSGLQFPNYSSELNVNALELDDSALYLCASSPGTGVHYGYTFGSGTRLTVV.

This chain links TRBV6-5 with TRBJ2-7, with D possibly TRBD1 on 6 matching bases. Germline-derived CDR1 and CDR2 are MNHEY and SVGAGI. This CDR3 has 12 amino acids. The CDR3 DNA follows: TGTGTCGCCAGGGGCCCTCCTAACGAGCAGTACTTC. It encodes CVARGPPNEQYF.

This clone has just a few counts. This chain links TRBV7-9 with TRBJ1-1; 9 bases line up with TRBD1. Per germline, CDR1 SEHNR and CDR2 FQNEAQ (reference sequence). The J segment lost 1 base and the V segment lost 0 bases, leaving 0 bases of the junction unmatched. The length of the CDR3 is 15 residues. CDR3: CASSLADRGNTEAFF. The CDR3 nucleotides are TGTGCCAGCAGCTTAGCGGACAGGGGGAACACTGAAGCTTTCTTT.

This rearrangement joins TRBV30 to TRBJ2-2, with 11 bases fitting TRBD2. Per the germline V gene, CDR1 is GTSNPN and CDR2 is SVGIG (reference sequence). J was trimmed by 6 bases and V by 3 bases; bases with no gene match: 6. The CDR3 runs 15 residues. This CDR3 is CAWRIAGGTAGELFF. CDR3 DNA: TGTGCCTGGAGGATAGCGGGAGGGACCGCCGGGGAGCTGTTTTTT.

This clone is a singleton in its sample. The chain recombines TRBV10-3 with TRBJ2-7, with D perhaps matching TRBD1 (6 bases). This CDR3 region has 14 residues. CDR1 is ENHRY and CDR2 is SYGVKD in the germline V gene. V was clipped by 4 bases and J by 2 bases, with 12 bases between them. The CDR3: CAISGIEGAYEQYF. In nucleotides, the CDR3 is TGTGCCATCAGTGGAATAGAGGGGGCCTACGAGCAGTACTTC.

V and J are TRBV5-8 and TRBJ2-7; 8 nucleotides agree with TRBD1. Germline V gene sequence: CDR1 SGHTS, CDR2 YDEGEE. The V segment lost 3 bases and the J segment 5 bases; nucleotides outside the gene matches: 4. The CDR3 length is 13 residues. CDR3 region: CASSSTGANEQYF. The CDR3 DNA reads as TGTGCCAGCAGCTCGACAGGGGCGAACGAGCAGTACTTC.

This chain joins TRBV21-1 and TRBJ2-3; the table calls TRBD2, which could not be checked here. TRBV21-1 is termed a pseudogene. The CDR3 runs to 14 residues. The CDR3 coding sequence is TGTGCCAGAAGAGCGGGAGGGGGCACAGATACGCAGTATTTT. Residues: CARRAGGGTDTQYF.

The chain is built from TRBV4-1 and TRBJ2-7, with TRBD1 matching over 11 bases. Germline V gene lookup returns CDR1 MGHRA and CDR2 YSYEKL. Unmatched junction bases numbered 11, after V lost 3 bases and J lost 4 bases. The CDR3 runs 17 residues. CDR3 nucleotide sequence: TGCGCCAGCAGCCAGAGGGACCCCGGGACAGGGGGATACGAGCAGTACTTC. This sequence encodes CASSQRDPGTGGYEQYF.

The chain carries TRBV6-5 and TRBJ1-1; 9 nucleotides line up with TRBD1. Germline CDR1 and CDR2: MNHEY and SVGAGI. V shed 4 bases, J shed 1 base, and the junction held 7 bases outside the gene matches. There are 16 residues in the CDR3. The CDR3 spells CASSSKYRGQNTEAFF. The CDR3, as DNA: TGTGCCAGCAGTTCAAAATACAGGGGGCAGAACACTGAAGCTTTCTTT.

The V call is TRBV7-8, the J call TRBJ2-1; 7 bases line up with TRBD2. V shed 6 bases, J shed 2 bases, and the junction held 4 bases outside the gene matches. The CDR3 is made up of 14 amino acids. The germline CDR1 and CDR2 sequences are SGHVS and FQNEAQ. The CDR3 DNA sequence: TGTGCCAGCAGTCCTAGCGGCCCCTACAATGAGCAGTTCTTC. This codes for CASSPSGPYNEQFF.